This is a list of T cell receptor beta chains from one sample in a study of identical twins. TCRdb reprocessed the 5' RACE reads via MiXCR and lists one record per CDR3 protein. This sample has fewer than 450,000 distinct CDR3 sequences, with around 9.7% found just once. The sample was naive T cells sorted from blood. Receptor source: a woman in her forties or fifties in good health. CDR3s include the opening cysteine and the closing phenylalanine or tryptophan. Fields, in order: D gene, V gene, clone size, J gene, CDR3 protein, CDR3 DNA. A D gene is named only where the DNA matches it firmly. Not every row has a clone size; where given, it reads once, few, many or a size class.

>NA|TRBV12-3/TRBV12-4|few|TRBJ2-4
CASSPGTRRNIQYF
TGTGCCAGCAGCCCGGGGACTCGGCGAAACATTCAGTACTTC
>NA|TRBV12-3/TRBV12-4|few|TRBJ1-1
CASILRVNTEAFF
TGTGCCAGCATCCTACGGGTCAACACTGAAGCTTTCTTT
>NA|TRBV6-6|NA|TRBJ2-6
CATLPPGANVLTF
TGTGCCACCCTTCCCCCTGGGGCCAACGTCCTGACTTTC
>TRBD1|TRBV30|NA|TRBJ1-5
CAWSVRTGAAQPQHF
TGTGCCTGGAGTGTTCGGACAGGGGCCGCCCAGCCCCAGCATTTT
>NA|TRBV5-6|NA|TRBJ2-1
CASSLRPDDNEQFF
TGTGCCAGCAGCTTGAGGCCAGACGACAATGAGCAGTTCTTC
>TRBD2|TRBV6-5|few|TRBJ2-3
CASSPVRREIGDTQYF
TGTGCCAGCAGTCCCGTTCGGCGGGAGATAGGGGATACGCAGTATTTT
>TRBD2|TRBV6-2/TRBV6-3|NA|TRBJ2-1
CASSYSLAGGVEQFF
TGTGCCAGCAGTTACTCTCTAGCGGGAGGAGTTGAGCAGTTCTTC
>TRBD2|TRBV5-1|many|TRBJ2-1
CASSSLGAGRVNEQFF
TGCGCCAGCAGCTCCCTAGGAGCGGGACGAGTAAATGAGCAGTTCTTC
>TRBD2|TRBV18|NA|TRBJ2-3
CASSPPRSGSTDTQYF
TGTGCCAGCTCACCACCGAGGAGCGGGAGTACAGATACGCAGTATTTT
>NA|TRBV12-3/TRBV12-4|NA|TRBJ2-3
CASSLGHGGDTQYF
TGTGCCAGCAGCCTGGGACACGGGGGGGATACGCAGTATTTT
>NA|TRBV6-1|NA|TRBJ1-6
CASSETLTPLHF
TGTGCCAGCAGTGAAACACTGACACCCCTCCACTTT
>TRBD1|TRBV15|NA|TRBJ1-5
CATSREGQGIFNQPQHF
TGTGCCACCAGCAGAGAGGGACAGGGGATATTTAATCAGCCCCAGCATTTT
>TRBD2|TRBV24-1|many|TRBJ2-3
CATSDPQREFVTQYF
TGTGCCACCAGTGACCCTCAGCGGGAGTTTGTTACGCAGTATTTT
>TRBD2|TRBV7-2|many|TRBJ2-3
CASSGRDTDTQYF
TGTGCCAGCAGCGGGAGGGACACAGATACGCAGTATTTT
>TRBD1|TRBV20-1|few|TRBJ2-2
CSASATGGTGELFF
TGCAGTGCTAGCGCGACAGGGGGCACCGGGGAGCTGTTTTTT
>TRBD2|TRBV29-1|few|TRBJ2-3
CSVDPSGISTDTQYF
TGCAGCGTTGATCCAAGCGGGATTAGCACAGATACGCAGTATTTT
>TRBD1|TRBV5-1|many|TRBJ2-4
CASSLEQGAPGIQYF
TGCGCCAGCAGCTTGGAGCAGGGGGCTCCCGGCATTCAGTACTTC
>NA|TRBV28|many|TRBJ2-7
CASSLSGGGSVYEQYF
TGTGCCAGCAGTTTATCTGGGGGAGGTAGCGTCTACGAGCAGTACTTC
>NA|TRBV20-1|few|TRBJ2-1
CSAREGGVTYNEQFF
TGCAGTGCTAGAGAAGGGGGTGTTACCTACAATGAGCAGTTCTTC
>NA|TRBV7-9|many|TRBJ2-6
CASSDSVLTF
TGTGCCAGCAGCGACAGCGTCCTGACTTTC
>TRBD2|TRBV5-5|many|TRBJ2-1
CASSSLAGEYNEQFF
TGTGCCAGCAGTTCCTTAGCGGGAGAGTACAATGAGCAGTTCTTC
>NA|TRBV13|few|TRBJ2-5
CASSLGSLGSQETQYF
TGTGCCAGCAGCTTAGGTTCTTTAGGCTCACAAGAGACCCAGTACTTC
>NA|TRBV20-1|NA|TRBJ2-1
CSASGFPAPEQFF
TGCAGTGCTAGTGGGTTCCCAGCCCCTGAGCAGTTCTTC
>NA|TRBV18|few|TRBJ2-5
CASSPLNGETQYF
TGTGCCAGCTCACCTCTGAACGGGGAGACCCAGTACTTC
>NA|TRBV20-1|NA|TRBJ2-7
CSARGQGGYEQYF
TGCAGTGCTAGAGGGCAGGGCGGGTACGAGCAGTACTTC
>NA|TRBV29-1|few|TRBJ1-4
CSVDIGTNEKLFF
TGCAGCGTAGATATAGGAACTAATGAAAAACTGTTTTTT
>NA|TRBV4-1|NA|TRBJ2-1
CASSQDMGEQFF
TGCGCCAGCAGCCAAGATATGGGTGAGCAGTTCTTC
>TRBD1|TRBV5-1|few|TRBJ2-2
CASSLALSGGSGELFF
TGCGCCAGCAGCTTGGCCCTGTCAGGGGGCTCCGGGGAGCTGTTTTTT
>NA|TRBV6-4|NA|TRBJ2-4
CASSDQPSGIQYF
TGTGCCAGCAGTGATCAGCCCTCAGGCATTCAGTACTTC
>TRBD2|TRBV9|few|TRBJ2-3
CASSVAGLAGESDTQYF
TGTGCCAGCAGCGTAGCAGGACTAGCGGGAGAGTCAGATACGCAGTATTTT
>NA|TRBV14|NA|TRBJ2-5
CASSYGIETQYF
TGTGCCAGCAGCTATGGTATTGAGACCCAGTACTTC
>TRBD2|TRBV12-3/TRBV12-4|many|TRBJ2-7
CASTTGEGLGYEQYF
TGTGCCAGCACTACTGGGGAGGGCCTCGGGTACGAGCAGTACTTC
>NA|TRBV3-1|NA|TRBJ2-6
CASSQALQGGSGANVLTF
TGTGCCAGCAGCCAAGCCCTACAGGGTGGCTCTGGGGCCAACGTCCTGACTTTC
>TRBD1|TRBV10-3|few|TRBJ2-1
CAISESGTGGFTGQFF
TGTGCCATCAGTGAGTCAGGGACAGGTGGATTCACGGGGCAGTTCTTC
>NA|TRBV5-1|many|TRBJ2-1
CASSLGSGDEQFF
TGCGCCAGCAGCTTGGGGTCGGGAGATGAGCAGTTCTTC